This entry lists 26 T cell receptor beta chains sequenced from one sample in a study of T cells after yellow fever vaccination (dated by TCRdb to about 2019). The library was made by 5' RACE. The sample was run on an Illumina HiSeq 2500. Through fastp at Q25 and MiXCR, TCRdb rebuilt clones from the public reads, retaining in-frame beta chains. When rows share a CDR3 protein, they turn into one entry using the most common DNA and genes. The sample table records under 400,000 distinct CDR3 sequences; roughly 10% of these occur just once. The top ten hold 18% of the sample. The treatment or condition label corresponds to: live attenuated yellow fever vaccine strain. The source was PBMCs, collected on the day of the first yellow fever vaccination. The receptors were sampled from a man aged 18 to 29 who received the YFV17D yellow fever vaccine.

This clonotype has only a few counts. V gene TRBV20-1 combines with J gene TRBJ2-7; no definite D call. The CDR3 sequence is 14 residues long. Germline CDR1 and CDR2: DFQATT and SNEGSKA (reference sequence). The V gene lost 1 base and the J gene lost 1 base, with 11 bases spanning the gap. In DNA, the CDR3 is TGCAGTGCTAGAGTGCCCGGTCGGTCCTACGAGCAGTACGTC. The encoded protein is CSARVPGRSYEQYV.

V gene TRBV6-2 or TRBV6-3 combines with J gene TRBJ1-5, with D possibly being TRBD1 (6 bases). The CDR3 sequence is 13 residues long. The V and J ends lost 3 bases and 7 bases respectively, with 10 bases between them. The germline V gene has CDR1 MNHEY and CDR2 SVGEGT. CDR3 DNA: TGTGCCAGCAGTTATGGGGGGCTGCAGCCCCAGCATTTT. This gives the protein CASSYGGLQPQHF.

This clonotype occurred a few times. V and J are TRBV20-1 and TRBJ1-1; perhaps TRBD1 as D (5 bases). Per the germline V gene, CDR1 is DFQATT and CDR2 is SNEGSKA (reference sequence). The CDR3 sequence is 12 residues long. This CDR3 is CSATEGNTEAFF. The DNA for the CDR3 is TGCAGCGCGACAGAGGGAAACACTGAAGCTTTCTTT.

This clonotype occurred a few times. The chain couples TRBV24-1 to TRBJ2-1, with 11 bases aligning to TRBD2. V dropped 7 bases and J dropped 4; count of bases not matched to a gene: 5. The length of the CDR3 is 15 residues. Germline values: CDR1 KGHDR, CDR2 SFDVKD. CDR3 DNA sequence: TGTGCCACCAGAAGCGGGACTAGCGGTTACAATGAGCAGTTCTTC. This codes for CATRSGTSGYNEQFF.

The rearrangement joins TRBV9 to TRBJ2-1, with D unresolved. Germline-derived CDR1 and CDR2 are SGDLS and YYNGEE. The V gene lost 0 bases and the J gene lost 0 bases, with 10 bases spanning the gap. This CDR3 has 16 residues. For the CDR3, the DNA is TGTGCCAGCAGCGTAGGCACAACTCGCTCCTACAATGAGCAGTTCTTC. Protein product: CASSVGTTRSYNEQFF. Full variable domain (outside the CDR3, taken from reference TRBV9 and TRBJ2-1): DSGVTQTPKHLITATGQRVTLRCSPRSGDLSVYWYQQSLDQGLQFLIQYYNGEERAKGNILERFSAQQFPDLHSELNLSSLELGDSALYFCASSVGTTRSYNEQFFGPGTRLTVL.

The CDR3 spells CASSIDSLLAFF. In DNA form, the CDR3 reads TGTGCCAGCAGCATCGACAGCCTCCTAGCTTTCTTT. The chain employs TRBV7-9 and TRBJ1-1; a possible D gene is TRBD1 (5 bases). This CDR3 spans 12 amino acids. V was trimmed by 5 bases and J by 10 bases, leaving 14 bases between them. Germline assignment: CDR1 SEHNR and CDR2 FQNEAQ (reference sequence). The variable domain in full, with the rest retrieved from reference TRBV7-9 and TRBJ1-1, is DTGVSQNPRHKITKRGQNVTFRCDPISEHNRLYWYRQTLGQGPEFLTYFQNEAQLEKSRLLSDRFSAERPKGSFSTLEIQRTEQGDSAMYLCASSIDSLLAFFGQGTRLTVV.

This sequence joins TRBV5-1 and TRBJ1-2; perhaps TRBD1 as D (6 bases). The CDR3 extends over 16 amino acids. V dropped 4 bases and J dropped 8 bases, with 24 bases sitting between them. Germline-derived CDR1 and CDR2 are SGHRS and YFSETQ. CDR3 region: CASSRGGRGTVEGYTF. The CDR3, as DNA: TGCGCCAGCAGCAGGGGGGGGCGAGGAACGGTAGAAGGCTACACCTTC. Combining the CDR3 with reference TRBV5-1 and TRBJ1-2 gives the whole variable domain KAGVTQTPRYLIKTRGQQVTLSCSPISGHRSVSWYQQTPGQGLQFLFEYFSETQRNKGNFPGRFSGRQFSNSRSEMNVSTLELGDSALYLCASSRGGRGTVEGYTFGSGTRLTVV.

The V call is TRBV6-1, the J call TRBJ2-3; 14 bases match TRBD2. V was clipped by 5 bases and J by 5 bases; unmatched bases: 12. The CDR3 length is 18 residues. CDR1 MNHNS and CDR2 SASEGT come from the germline V gene. Written as DNA, the CDR3 is TGTGCCAGCAGTAAAAGCGGACTAGCGGGGGGCCAAGTAGATACGCAGTATTTT. It yields the protein CASSKSGLAGGQVDTQYF.

This rearrangement joins TRBV4-2 to TRBJ2-1, with TRBD2 identical over 12 bases. Trimming removed 4 bases from V and 5 bases from J; junction bases left unmatched: 3. Germline assignment: CDR1 LGHNA and CDR2 YNFKEQ. The CDR3 runs to 15 residues. CDR3 coding DNA: TGTGCCAGCAGCCGAGGACTAGCGGGGAACAATGAGCAGTTCTTC. As protein: CASSRGLAGNNEQFF.

The rearrangement links TRBV25-1 to TRBJ2-1; 15 bases are shared with TRBD2. V shed 8 bases and J 3 bases; nucleotides not matched to a gene: 8. The CDR3 length is 17 residues. Per the germline V gene, CDR1 is MGHDK and CDR2 is SYGVNS. In DNA form, the CDR3 reads TGTGCCAGCGGAGGACTAGCGGGGGGGAACTTCTACAATGAGCAGTTCTTC. This codes for CASGGLAGGNFYNEQFF.

This rearrangement joins TRBV4-1 to TRBJ1-1; a possible D gene is TRBD1 (6 bases). The CDR3 is 14 amino acids. V lost 0 bases and J 4 bases, leaving 9 bases between the germline ends. Germline V gives CDR1 MGHRA, CDR2 YSYEKL. CDR3: CASSQEVRGTEAFF. The CDR3 region has the DNA TGCGCCAGCAGCCAAGAAGTCAGGGGCACTGAAGCTTTCTTT.

The chain combines TRBV18 with TRBJ1-1; D not certain. V was pared by 3 bases and J by 1 base, with 12 bases between. The CDR3 has 15 amino acids. Germline loops: CDR1 KGHSH, CDR2 LQKENI. This CDR3 reads CASSPDLSRNTEAFF. The CDR3, as DNA: TGTGCCAGCTCACCTGATCTATCCAGGAACACTGAAGCTTTCTTT. Using reference TRBV18 and TRBJ1-1 for the parts outside the CDR3, the full variable domain is NAGVMQNPRHLVRRRGQEARLRCSPMKGHSHVYWYRQLPEEGLKFMVYLQKENIIDESGMPKERFSAEFPKEGPSILRIQQVVRGDSAAYFCASSPDLSRNTEAFFGQGTRLTVV.

CDR3 sequence: CASSGGAVVDTQYF. The CDR3 DNA sequence: TGTGCCAGTAGCGGGGGGGCCGTTGTAGATACGCAGTATTTT. The chain links TRBV19 to TRBJ2-3; 8 bases are a match to TRBD2. V gave up 6 bases and J gave up 5 bases; unmatched junction bases: 7. Germline-derived CDR1 and CDR2 are LNHDA and SQIVND (reference sequence). The CDR3 sequence is 14 residues long.

V gene TRBV3-1 combines with J gene TRBJ2-1, with D tentatively TRBD2 (6 bases). Trimming took off 4 bases at V and 0 bases at J, with 16 bases between the two ends. Looked up from germline, CDR1 is LGHDT and CDR2 is YNNKEL (reference sequence). The CDR3 extends over 17 amino acids. CDR3 protein: CASSPRVAESSYNEQFF. DNA for the CDR3: TGTGCCAGCAGCCCTCGTGTAGCGGAGAGCTCCTACAATGAGCAGTTCTTC.

The table lists this clonotype with a few counts. The chain joins TRBV6-1 to TRBJ1-4, with 7 positions matching TRBD1. Germline trimming cut 8 bases from V and 10 bases from J; bases unmatched to any gene: 10. The germline gives CDR1 MNHNS, CDR2 SASEGT. The CDR3 is 13 amino acids. CDR3 sequence reads: CASSDREGAKLFF. The CDR3 DNA reads TGTGCCAGCTCAGACAGGGAGGGGGCAAAACTGTTTTTT.

The chain has TRBV12-3 or TRBV12-4 and TRBJ1-2; TRBD1 might be the D (5 bases). V lost 6 bases, J lost 1 base, and 9 bases lay in between. The CDR3 extends over 13 amino acids. CDR3 sequence (DNA): TGTGCCAGCAGCGCACAGGTTAACTATGGCTACACCTTC. It translates to CASSAQVNYGYTF.

The chain employs TRBV3-1 and TRBJ2-5, with TRBD2 identical over 13 bases. The CDR3 is 17 amino acids. Trimming removed 1 base from V and 5 bases from J; junction bases left unmatched: 7. Germline CDR1 LGHDT, CDR2 YNNKEL (reference sequence). The CDR3 DNA reads as TGTGCCAGCAGCCAAGGGACTAGCGGGGGTGCAGGGGAGACCCAGTACTTC. Translated: CASSQGTSGGAGETQYF.

This clonotype was observed a few times. The genes are TRBV12-3 or TRBV12-4 and TRBJ2-5; TRBD1 is a possible D gene (6 bases). V lost 8 bases to trimming and J lost 1 base, with 8 bases between them. The CDR3 runs 12 residues. This chain's CDR3 is CASGTSQETQYF. In DNA, the CDR3 is TGTGCCAGCGGGACATCCCAAGAGACCCAGTACTTC.

There are a few counts of this clonotype. The chain recombines TRBV18 with TRBJ2-1; 7 bases fit TRBD1. V gave up 4 bases and J gave up 4 bases; unmatched junction bases: 7. This CDR3 contains 15 residues. The germline V gene has CDR1 KGHSH and CDR2 LQKENI. CDR3 nucleotides: TGTGCCAGCTCACAGGAACCGGGACAGTACAATGAGCAGTTCTTC. Its translation is CASSQEPGQYNEQFF.

The V and J genes are TRBV10-2 and TRBJ1-3; possible D gene TRBD1, 5 bases. Germline values: CDR1 WSHSY, CDR2 SAAADI. Trimming removed 7 bases from V and 4 bases from J, with 11 bases in between. The CDR3 has 13 amino acids. The CDR3 DNA reads TGCGCCAGCATAGGGGTTGACGGAAACACCATATATTTT. This sequence encodes CASIGVDGNTIYF.

Only a few counts were recorded for this clonotype. The V gene is TRBV28, the J gene TRBJ2-7; the D call may be TRBD1 or TRBD2 (6 bases each). The CDR3 length is 12 residues. From germline, CDR1 is MDHEN and CDR2 SYDVKM. The CDR3 loop reads CASSLGGQVINV. CDR3 nucleotide sequence: TGTGCCAGCAGTTTAGGGGGGCAGGTGATTAACGTC.

This clonotype was counted a few times. The chain links TRBV27 to TRBJ1-6; D remains unclear. The germline gives CDR1 MNHEY, CDR2 SMNVEV (reference sequence). The CDR3 has 15 amino acids. V lost 8 bases and J lost 6, with 17 bases in between. The CDR3 protein is CASASSGHPNSPLHF. The CDR3 DNA reads TGTGCCAGCGCGTCGTCCGGGCACCCTAATTCACCCCTCCACTTT.

The V call is TRBV29-1, the J call TRBJ1-3; no firm D call. The CDR3 is 11 amino acids. V was cut by 6 bases and J by 6 bases, with 9 bases left in between. The germline gives CDR1 SQVTM, CDR2 ANQGSEA. The chain's CDR3 is CSVNQENTIYF. The CDR3 bases are TGCAGCGTAAACCAGGAAAACACCATATATTTT. The full variable domain, in which reference TRBV29-1 and TRBJ1-3 provide the parts outside the CDR3, is SAVISQKPSRDICQRGTSLTIQCQVDSQVTMMFWYRQQPGQSLTLIATANQGSEATYESGFVIDKFPISRPNLTFSTLTVSNMSPEDSSIYLCSVNQENTIYFGEGSWLTVV.

This chain connects TRBV27 to TRBJ2-1, with unresolved D. The CDR3 has 15 residues. V lost 1 base to trimming and J lost 4 bases, with 11 bases between them. The germline gives CDR1 MNHEY, CDR2 SMNVEV (reference sequence). The CDR3 loop is CASSLFLARYNEQFF. The DNA of the CDR3 is TGTGCCAGCAGTTTATTTCTGGCCCGTTACAATGAGCAGTTCTTC.

This clonotype was detected ten times or more. The J gene is TRBJ2-2, the V gene TRBV7-2, with D possibly being TRBD1 (6 bases). The CDR3 is made up of 14 amino acids. The V gene's germline CDR1 is SGHTA and CDR2 FQGNSA. Trimming removed 5 bases at V and 6 bases at J, with 13 bases between. The CDR3 DNA reads as TGTGCCAGCAGCCCGGACAGTAGGGCCGGGGAGCTGTTTTTT. Translated: CASSPDSRAGELFF.

This clonotype was observed a handful of times. The rearrangement joins TRBV7-8 to TRBJ1-1; a possible D gene is TRBD1 (6 bases). Trimming left V 5 bases short and J 1 base short, with 14 bases between. Germline assignment: CDR1 SGHVS and CDR2 FQNEAQ. The length of the CDR3 is 15 residues. CDR3: CASSLWRTANTEAFF. CDR3 nucleotides: TGTGCCAGCAGCCTCTGGAGGACAGCGAACACTGAAGCTTTCTTT.